The 26 T cell receptor beta chains reported below all come from one sample, sequenced in a study of T cells after yellow fever vaccination. MiXCR, run by TCRdb on the 5' RACE reads, gives a single entry per CDR3 protein. The data contain about 370,000 distinct CDR3 sequences, 11% of them singletons. The starting material was PBMCs, obtained on the day of the first yellow fever vaccination. All receptors derive from a man aged 18 to 30 who received the YFV17D yellow fever vaccine.

This clonotype appeared many times. The chain links TRBV7-2 to TRBJ1-5; D gene ambiguous. V was trimmed by 7 bases and J by 6 bases, leaving 13 bases between them. This CDR3 comprises 13 residues. Per the germline V gene, CDR1 is SGHTA and CDR2 is FQGNSA. The chain's CDR3 is CASTPNEGQPQHF. The CDR3, as DNA: TGTGCCAGCACCCCCAACGAGGGTCAGCCCCAGCATTTT.

The chain couples TRBV3-1 to TRBJ1-2; maybe TRBD1 (5 bases). The ends were cut back, 4 bases at V and 0 bases at J, with 15 bases in the middle. The CDR3 runs to 16 residues. Germline assignment: CDR1 LGHDT and CDR2 YNNKEL (reference sequence). The CDR3 DNA reads TGTGCCAGCAGCCCCTATTCTGGGGGGTCTAACTATGGCTACACCTTC. Translating it yields CASSPYSGGSNYGYTF.

This chain connects TRBV2 to TRBJ2-3, with 14 bases aligning to TRBD2. Trimming removed 7 bases from V and 6 bases from J; junction bases left unmatched: 9. In germline, CDR1 is SNHLY, CDR2 FYNNEI. The CDR3 has 16 amino acids. The chain's CDR3 is CASTRLAGGPSDTQYF. The CDR3 DNA reads as TGTGCCAGCACCCGACTAGCGGGGGGGCCTTCTGATACGCAGTATTTT.

The table lists this clonotype with a few counts. V and J are TRBV6-2 or TRBV6-3 and TRBJ2-5; 7 bases fit TRBD2. With V trimmed by 7 bases and J by 6 bases, 14 bases remained unmatched. Germline V gives CDR1 MNHEY, CDR2 SVGEGT. The CDR3 length is 15 residues. CDR3 residues: CASIPSLTGGKTQYF. The CDR3 DNA reads TGTGCCAGCATTCCGAGTTTAACGGGGGGAAAGACCCAGTACTTC.

In its sample, this clonotype was seen many times. The rearrangement uses TRBV4-3 and TRBJ1-5; D gene unclear. Trimming pared 0 bases from V and 6 bases from J, leaving 9 bases between. In germline, CDR1 is LGHNA, CDR2 YSLEER. CDR3 size: 14 residues. In DNA form, the CDR3 reads TGCGCCAGCAGCCAAGATCGTCGGGGTCAGCCCCAGCATTTT. It yields the protein CASSQDRRGQPQHF.

This clonotype was detected only a few times. V usage is TRBV5-1 and J usage is TRBJ2-1, with a possible D match to TRBD1 (5 bases). The CDR3 covers 16 residues. CDR1 and CDR2 (germline): SGHRS, YFSETQ. Trimming stripped 2 bases from V and 0 bases from J, with 12 bases between. The CDR3 sequence: CASSLVGQSSYNEQFF. CDR3 bases: TGCGCCAGCAGCTTAGTGGGGCAGAGCTCCTACAATGAGCAGTTCTTC.

This clonotype occurred many times. V gene TRBV5-1 combines with J gene TRBJ2-1; TRBD2 aligns across 7 bases. The CDR3 covers 14 residues. Germline-derived CDR1 and CDR2 are SGHRS and YFSETQ. Trimming cost V 4 bases and J 9 bases; bases outside gene matches: 10. The CDR3 nucleotides are TGCGCCAGCAGCATCCGGGGAGGGGCGGTTGAGCAGTTCTTC. Residues: CASSIRGGAVEQFF.

The V and J genes are TRBV25-1 and TRBJ1-5; 8 nucleotides match TRBD1. The CDR3 runs 14 residues. The germline V gene encodes CDR1 MGHDK and CDR2 SYGVNS. J gave up 3 bases and V 4 bases, and 2 bases lay outside the gene matches. The DNA of the CDR3 is TGTGCCAGCAGTGGGACAGGGATCAATCAGCCCCAGCATTTT. Its protein product is CASSGTGINQPQHF.

This clonotype has more than one count but fewer than ten. The chain has TRBV5-1 and TRBJ2-1, with 7 bases that match TRBD1. The germline CDR1 and CDR2 sequences are SGHRS and YFSETQ. V lost 3 bases, J lost 0 bases, and 6 bases stayed unmatched. There are 16 residues in the CDR3. The CDR3 protein is CASSWEYRGSYNEQFF. DNA for the CDR3: TGCGCCAGCAGCTGGGAGTACAGGGGCTCCTACAATGAGCAGTTCTTC. The whole variable domain, remainder taken from reference TRBV5-1 and TRBJ2-1, is KAGVTQTPRYLIKTRGQQVTLSCSPISGHRSVSWYQQTPGQGLQFLFEYFSETQRNKGNFPGRFSGRQFSNSRSEMNVSTLELGDSALYLCASSWEYRGSYNEQFFGPGTRLTVL.

A few counts support this clonotype. This chain connects TRBV7-9 to TRBJ2-5; the match to TRBD1 covers 8 bases. The CDR3 runs 13 residues. The germline V gene encodes CDR1 SEHNR and CDR2 FQNEAQ (reference sequence). V was pared by 6 bases and J by 4 bases, with 4 bases of the junction left unmatched. The CDR3 DNA reads TGTGCCAGCAGATCAGGGGGCAGAGAGACCCAGTACTTC. Translated, it gives CASRSGGRETQYF.

This clonotype came up a few times. The chain joins TRBV4-1 to TRBJ2-7, with 9 bases aligning to TRBD2. This CDR3 contains 16 residues. Germline-derived CDR1 and CDR2 are MGHRA and YSYEKL. The V gene end was trimmed by 1 base and the J gene end by 4 bases; junction bases not matched to a gene: 8. The DNA for the CDR3 is TGCGCCAGCAGCCAAGTTATGACTAGCGGAGCTTACGAGCAGTACTTC. This encodes CASSQVMTSGAYEQYF.

The rearrangement joins TRBV14 to TRBJ2-1; D uncertain. Trimming left V 1 base short and J 7 bases short, with 14 bases between. Germline CDR1 reads SGHDN; CDR2 reads FVKESK. This CDR3 region has 15 residues. This CDR3 is CASSQGRFLQNEQFF. The CDR3 DNA follows: TGTGCCAGCAGCCAAGGACGTTTCCTACAAAATGAGCAGTTCTTC.

This clonotype was recorded at least ten times. The V call is TRBV5-1, the J call TRBJ2-7; no definite D call. Germline values: CDR1 SGHRS, CDR2 YFSETQ. The V end lost 1 base, the J end lost 3 bases, and 11 bases lay between the germline ends. This CDR3 region has 14 residues. Written as DNA, the CDR3 is TGCGCCAGCAGCTTGATGTTTCAGAACTACGAGCAGTACTTC. Translated, it gives CASSLMFQNYEQYF.

The chain carries TRBV4-1 and TRBJ1-5; no clear D gene. CDR1 is MGHRA and CDR2 is YSYEKL in the germline V gene. The CDR3 loop spans 16 amino acids. The germline V and J ends were trimmed by 2 bases and 5 bases, with 16 bases remaining between them. CDR3 sequence (DNA): TGCGCCAGCAGCCAACGTCCGGAGGCCGTTTATCAGCCCCAGCATTTT. Its protein is CASSQRPEAVYQPQHF.

This clonotype was observed a handful of times. The V gene is TRBV5-8, the J gene TRBJ2-4; 7 bases are shared with TRBD1. V was clipped by 0 bases and J by 2 bases; unmatched bases: 11. This CDR3 contains 18 residues. CDR1 and CDR2 from the germline V gene are SGHTS and YDEGEE. The CDR3 bases are TGTGCCAGCAGCTTGGGGGGATACAGGGGTCGAACCAAAAACATTCAGTACTTC. It codes for CASSLGGYRGRTKNIQYF.

This clonotype has only a few counts. The J gene is TRBJ2-3, the V gene TRBV4-2, with a weak D call TRBD2 (6 bases). CDR1 and CDR2 (germline): LGHNA, YNFKEQ. The CDR3 extends over 13 amino acids. V was shortened by 4 bases and J by 6 bases, with 11 bases between the two germline ends. The CDR3 reads CASSPRLGDTQYF. DNA of the CDR3: TGTGCCAGCAGCCCTAGACTAGGGGATACGCAGTATTTT.

The rearrangement links TRBV4-3 to TRBJ1-2; D may be TRBD1 (6 bases). The CDR3 has 15 residues. V lost 1 base and J lost 4, with 13 bases in between. Germline V gene sequence: CDR1 LGHNA, CDR2 YSLEER. CDR3 nucleotides: TGCGCCAGCAGCCAAGTGACAGGTCCTTTCTATGGCTACACCTTC. Its translation: CASSQVTGPFYGYTF.

There are many counts of this clonotype. V gene TRBV9 combines with J gene TRBJ2-3; D gene unclear. The CDR3 extends over 13 amino acids. Germline CDR1 reads SGDLS; CDR2 reads YYNGEE. V was trimmed by 2 bases and J by 4 bases, leaving 8 bases between them. CDR3 in DNA: TGTGCCAGCAGCGTCTCTCCGCCAGATACGCAGTATTTT. It codes for CASSVSPPDTQYF. Variable domain in full (rest from reference TRBV9 and TRBJ2-3): DSGVTQTPKHLITATGQRVTLRCSPRSGDLSVYWYQQSLDQGLQFLIQYYNGEERAKGNILERFSAQQFPDLHSELNLSSLELGDSALYFCASSVSPPDTQYFGPGTRLTVL.

This clonotype was observed a few times. The chain has TRBV7-6 and TRBJ2-3; D is ambiguous. The CDR3 consists of 15 residues. CDR1 and CDR2 (germline): SGHVS, FNYEAQ. V lost 5 bases and J lost 2, with 14 bases in between. CDR3 sequence (DNA): TGTGCCAGCAGCCACGCAGGACGGGTCACAGATACGCAGTATTTT. This gives the protein CASSHAGRVTDTQYF.

The chain employs TRBV10-2 and TRBJ2-5; 16 nucleotides agree with TRBD2. Trimming at V came to 7 bases and at J to 2 bases, leaving 10 bases not matched to a gene. CDR3 size: 18 residues. CDR1 is WSHSY and CDR2 is SAAADI in the germline V gene. CDR3: CASTPAGTSGGGQETQYF. DNA of the CDR3: TGCGCCAGCACCCCCGCCGGGACTAGCGGGGGGGGGCAAGAGACCCAGTACTTC.

A few counts support this clonotype. The chain combines TRBV30 with TRBJ2-3; TRBD1 aligns across 7 bases. Germline assignment: CDR1 GTSNPN and CDR2 SVGIG (reference sequence). The CDR3 runs 13 residues. The V segment lost 1 base and the J segment 8 bases; nucleotides outside the gene matches: 6. CDR3 residues: CAWSGARDSTQYF. The CDR3 DNA sequence: TGTGCCTGGAGTGGGGCAAGGGACAGTACGCAGTATTTT.

The chain couples TRBV9 to TRBJ2-4, with a possible D match to TRBD1 (6 bases). Germline loops: CDR1 SGDLS, CDR2 YYNGEE. Deletions cut 2 bases from V and 0 bases from J, with 21 bases between. The CDR3 spans 19 residues. CDR3 loop: CASSVQEGQVPLAKNIQYF. The CDR3 region has the DNA TGTGCCAGCAGCGTCCAAGAGGGACAAGTACCCCTAGCCAAAAACATTCAGTACTTC. The full variable domain, completed using reference TRBV9 and TRBJ2-4, is DSGVTQTPKHLITATGQRVTLRCSPRSGDLSVYWYQQSLDQGLQFLIQYYNGEERAKGNILERFSAQQFPDLHSELNLSSLELGDSALYFCASSVQEGQVPLAKNIQYFGAGTRLSVL.

This clonotype came up many times. The rearrangement uses TRBV6-1 and TRBJ2-3; D is unclear. Germline CDR1 is MNHNS and CDR2 is SASEGT. The CDR3 loop spans 16 amino acids. V was shortened by 6 bases and J by 0 bases, with 16 bases between the two germline ends. The CDR3 here is CASSLLGYSSTDTQYF. The CDR3 DNA is TGTGCCAGCAGCCTCCTGGGCTATTCCAGCACAGATACGCAGTATTTT.

This clonotype has a handful of counts. The rearrangement joins TRBV4-3 to TRBJ2-5; weak D call: TRBD1 (6 bases). Trimming removed 0 bases at V and 5 bases at J, with 13 bases between. The germline V gene encodes CDR1 LGHNA and CDR2 YSLEER. The CDR3 totals 15 residues. The CDR3 spells CASSQDRAGVETQYF. In DNA form, the CDR3 reads TGCGCCAGCAGCCAAGATCGTGCAGGGGTGGAGACCCAGTACTTC.

There are a few counts of this clonotype. The chain recombines TRBV6-1 with TRBJ2-2; D remains ambiguous. The CDR3 has 12 amino acids. CDR1 and CDR2 (germline): MNHNS, SASEGT. Trimming stripped 11 bases from V and 4 bases from J, with 11 bases between. The DNA for the CDR3 is TGTGCCGCCAGTCGTCCCACCGGGGAGCTGTTTTTT. Translation gives CAASRPTGELFF.

The table lists this clonotype with a few counts. The rearrangement joins TRBV4-2 to TRBJ2-5, with 11 positions matching TRBD2. Germline-derived CDR1 and CDR2 are LGHNA and YNFKEQ. The CDR3 spans 17 residues. J was trimmed by 5 bases and V by 3 bases; bases with no gene match: 11. The CDR3 spells CASSQIPSGGRVETQYF. Written as DNA, the CDR3 is TGTGCCAGCAGCCAGATACCTAGCGGGGGGCGGGTTGAGACCCAGTACTTC.